This TCR beta chain is drawn from a study of chemoradiotherapy in HPV16-positive cancers. Remarks on this clone: Its antigen is not identified.

General study points: In HPV16-positive patients, HPV-responsive T-cell expansion tracked better recurrence-free survival. Candidate HPV-specific clones and E7-related TCR motifs grew in tumor during treatment. Only a couple of HPV16-positive patients supplied the functional HPV-specificity definition.

The CDR3 totals 13 residues. V was shortened by 2 bases and J by 1 base, with 5 bases between the two germline ends. Looked up from germline, CDR1 is SGHTA and CDR2 is FQGNSA. TCRdb keeps only in-frame clones here, not all; method: immunoSEQ multiplex PCR. This table holds under 7,000 clones, roughly 88% found once. The source is a human donor with HPV-associated anogenital cancer. The source was tumor tissue, collected from a patient who underwent chemoradiotherapy. The V and J genes are TRBV7-2 and TRBJ1-1; D is ambiguous. The CDR3 sequence: CASSLRWNTEAFF. The CDR3 DNA reads as TGTGCCAGCAGCTTACGATGGAACACTGAAGCTTTCTTT.